These T cell receptor beta chains were read from a single sample in a study of cytomegalovirus exposure and HLA in healthy donors. This table comes from immunoSEQ multiplex PCR, and its TCRdb copy is limited to in-frame clones, with some not included. The sample holds tens of thousands of clones. The sequencing sample was made of PBMCs. Receptors originate from a woman in her thirties or forties in good health and CMV-seronegative. Both conserved end residues are part of each CDR3. D genes are given only for firm matches.

14,TRBJ2-7,TRBV2,-,TGTGCCAGCAGTGAAGATGCAGGGGCCTACGAGCAGTACTTC,CASSEDAGAYEQYF
14,TRBJ1-1,TRBV2,-,TGTGCCAGCTCCTGGACTTTGTTGAACACTGAAGCTTTCTTT,CASSWTLLNTEAFF
15,TRBJ1-2,TRBV4-3,-,TGCGCCAGCAGCCAAGAGGGGGGATTGGGCTATGGCTACACCTTC,CASSQEGGLGYGYTF
15,TRBJ2-7,TRBV5-6,TRBD1,TGTGCCAGCAGCTTATGGACAGGGAAAGCGGAAGAGCAGTACTTC,CASSLWTGKAEEQYF
17,TRBJ1-2,TRBV7-2,-,TGTGCCAGCAGCTTAGTACAGGACGAACGTCTGAACTATGGCTACACCTTC,CASSLVQDERLNYGYTF
18,TRBJ1-5,TRBV23-1,-,TGCGCCCGGGATAAAGGGATGGCTGGAAGAGACGGCTATCAGCCCCAGCATTTT,CARDKGMAGRDGYQPQHF
13,TRBJ1-2,TRBV7-9,-,TGTGCCAGCAGCCCCGTTGGTAGATACGGCTACACCTTC,CASSPVGRYGYTF
12,TRBJ1-1,TRBV18,TRBD1,TGTGCCAGCTCACCTACAGGGGTTGAAGCTTTCTTT,CASSPTGVEAFF
16,TRBJ2-5,TRBV4-3,TRBD2,TGCGCCAGCAGCCAAGATCCGGCGGGGGACGGGCAGACCCAGTACTTC,CASSQDPAGDGQTQYF
13,TRBJ2-7,TRBV29-1,TRBD1,TGCAGCGTTCGGGGACAGGCATACTACGAGCAGTACTTC,CSVRGQAYYEQYF
13,TRBJ2-4,TRBV19,-,TGTGCCAGTAGTACAGCGGAAAAAAACATTCAGTACTTC,CASSTAEKNIQYF
14,TRBJ2-7,TRBV2,-,TGTGCCAGCGATCAACGGGGGGCGGCCTACGAGCAGTACTTC,CASDQRGAAYEQYF
14,TRBJ2-4,TRBV4-3,-,TGCGCCAGCAGCCAAGATGGCCAGGGGAACATTCAGTACTTC,CASSQDGQGNIQYF
13,TRBJ1-2,TRBV5-1,TRBD1,TGCGCCAGCAGCCTAACGGGACAGGCTGGCTACACCTTC,CASSLTGQAGYTF
13,TRBJ1-1,TRBV29-1,-,TGCAGCGTTGAAGATGGGGGGGAAACTGAAGCTTTCTTT,CSVEDGGETEAFF
13,TRBJ2-3,TRBV29-1,-,TGCAGCGTTGAAGAAGGGGGGGCAGATACGCAGTATTTT,CSVEEGGADTQYF
16,TRBJ1-6,TRBV10-2,-,TGCGCCAGCAGTGAAGACTCTTCTTCCTATAATTCACCCCTCCACTTT,CASSEDSSSYNSPLHF
14,TRBJ1-2,TRBV5-4,TRBD1,TGTGCCAGCAGCTTGATGGGACAGGCCTATGGCTACACCTTC,CASSLMGQAYGYTF
18,TRBJ2-7,TRBV1,-,TGCACCAGCAGCCAAGATGATGGCCAACCTAGCGGGAAATACGAGCAGTACTTC,CTSSQDDGQPSGKYEQYF
15,TRBJ1-2,TRBV10-1,TRBD1,TGCGCCAGCAGCCCTGGGACAGGGGAAAACTATGGCTACACCTTC,CASSPGTGENYGYTF
11,TRBJ1-2,TRBV20-1,-,TGCAGTGCTCCTGCTAACTATGGCTACACCTTC,CSAPANYGYTF
14,TRBJ2-7,TRBV5-1,-,TGCGCCAGCAGCTTGGCCAATCAGGGCGACGAGCAGTACTTC,CASSLANQGDEQYF
17,TRBJ1-1,TRBV19,TRBD1,TGTGCCAGTAGTTTCGGGACAGGCGGGGTTATGAACACTGAAGCTTTCTTT,CASSFGTGGVMNTEAFF
13,TRBJ2-1,TRBV7-9,-,TGTGCCAGCAGCTTATCAGGGAACAATGAGCAGTTCTTC,CASSLSGNNEQFF
17,TRBJ2-7,TRBV7-9,TRBD2,TGTGCCAGCAGCTTAGCGGCGGGGGGGCCTTTTATATACGAGCAGTACTTC,CASSLAAGGPFIYEQYF
15,TRBJ2-5,TRBV5-1,TRBD2,TGCGCCAGCAGCCGGTCTCTAGCGGGAGCGGAGACCCAGTACTTC,CASSRSLAGAETQYF
13,TRBJ1-5,TRBV6-5,-,TGTGCCAGCAGCACTTCAGGGAATCAGCCCCAGCATTTT,CASSTSGNQPQHF
13,TRBJ2-1,TRBV5-1,-,TGCGCCAGCAGCTTGGCCGGGGGATATGAGCAGTTCTTC,CASSLAGGYEQFF
15,TRBJ2-2,TRBV6-4,-,TGTGCCAGCAGTGACTCTAGCGGGAACACCGGGGAGCTGTTTTTT,CASSDSSGNTGELFF
14,TRBJ2-7,TRBV27,TRBD1,TGTGCCAGCAGTGGGACAGGGCAAGCCTACGAGCAGTACTTC,CASSGTGQAYEQYF
15,TRBJ2-7,TRBV7-9,TRBD1,TGTGCCAGCAGCTTAGGAACAGGGGGTACCTACGAGCAGTACTTC,CASSLGTGGTYEQYF
14,TRBJ2-3,TRBV7-8,-,TGTGCCAGTGTCCTTGAGCGGTTCACAGATACGCAGTATTTT,CASVLERFTDTQYF
14,TRBJ1-4,TRBV5-1,-,TGCGCCAGCAGCCCGGACAGCAATAATGAAAAACTGTTTTTT,CASSPDSNNEKLFF
15,TRBJ1-4,TRBV4-2,TRBD1,TGTGCCAGCAGCTCATCCGGGACAGATAATGAAAAACTGTTTTTT,CASSSSGTDNEKLFF
15,TRBJ2-7,TRBV6-1,TRBD1,TGTGCCAGCAGTGCAAAAAGGGACAGCTCCTACGAGCAGTACTTC,CASSAKRDSSYEQYF
14,TRBJ2-5,TRBV30,-,TGTGCCTTTACCCGGGGGGCGGGTCAAGGGACCCAGTACTTC,CAFTRGAGQGTQYF
14,TRBJ2-7,TRBV4-1,TRBD2,TGCGCCAGCAGCCAAGTAGCGGGAACCTACGAGCAGTACTTC,CASSQVAGTYEQYF
16,TRBJ2-3,TRBV10-3,TRBD2,TGTGCCATCAGTCCGCGGACTAGCGGGAAAGGGGATACGCAGTATTTT,CAISPRTSGKGDTQYF
11,TRBJ2-1,TRBV29-1,-,TGCAGCACAGGCCGTAACAATGAGCAGTTCTTC,CSTGRNNEQFF